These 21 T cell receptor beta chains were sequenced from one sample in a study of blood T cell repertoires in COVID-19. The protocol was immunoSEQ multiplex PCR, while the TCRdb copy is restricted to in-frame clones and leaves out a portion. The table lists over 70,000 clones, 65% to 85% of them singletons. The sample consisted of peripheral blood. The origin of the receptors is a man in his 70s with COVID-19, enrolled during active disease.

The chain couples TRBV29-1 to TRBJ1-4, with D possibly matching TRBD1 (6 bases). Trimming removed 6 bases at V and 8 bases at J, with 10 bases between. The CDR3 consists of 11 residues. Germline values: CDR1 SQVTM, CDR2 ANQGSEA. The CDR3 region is CSVHQGEKLFF. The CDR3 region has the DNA TGCAGCGTCCACCAGGGGGAAAAACTGTTTTTT.

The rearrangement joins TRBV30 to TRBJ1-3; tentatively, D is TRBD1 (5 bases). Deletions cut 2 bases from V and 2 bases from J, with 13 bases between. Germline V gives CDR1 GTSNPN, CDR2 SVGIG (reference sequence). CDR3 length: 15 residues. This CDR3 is CAWSPLGGAGNTIYF. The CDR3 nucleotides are TGTGCCTGGAGTCCCCTCGGGGGGGCTGGAAACACCATATATTTT.

CDR3: CASSENTGRSNQPQHF. The CDR3 DNA reads as TGTGCCAGCAGCGAAAATACAGGACGTAGCAATCAGCCCCAGCATTTT. The J gene is TRBJ1-5, the V gene TRBV5-6; a weak D match, TRBD1 (5 bases). V was shortened by 4 bases and J by 0 bases, with 14 bases between the two germline ends. In germline, CDR1 is SGHDT, CDR2 YYEEEE. The CDR3 loop spans 16 amino acids.

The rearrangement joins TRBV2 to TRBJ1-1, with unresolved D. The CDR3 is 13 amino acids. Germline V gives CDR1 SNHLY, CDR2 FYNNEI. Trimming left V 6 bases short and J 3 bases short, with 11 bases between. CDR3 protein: CASSTSEDTEAFF. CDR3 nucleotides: TGTGCCAGCAGCACATCGGAGGACACTGAAGCTTTCTTT.

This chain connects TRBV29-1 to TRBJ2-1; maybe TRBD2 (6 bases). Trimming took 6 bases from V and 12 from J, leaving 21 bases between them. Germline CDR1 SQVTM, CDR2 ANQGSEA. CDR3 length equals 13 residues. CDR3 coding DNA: TGCAGCGTCATGGTGCTAGGCAAGGGAGGGCAGTTCTTC. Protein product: CSVMVLGKGGQFF.

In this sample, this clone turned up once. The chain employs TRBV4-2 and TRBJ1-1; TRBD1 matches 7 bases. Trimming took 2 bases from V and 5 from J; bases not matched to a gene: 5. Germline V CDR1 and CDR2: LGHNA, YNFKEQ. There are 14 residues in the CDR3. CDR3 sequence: CASSQIRGDTEAFF. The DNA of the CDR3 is TGTGCCAGCAGCCAAATCAGGGGGGATACTGAAGCTTTCTTT.

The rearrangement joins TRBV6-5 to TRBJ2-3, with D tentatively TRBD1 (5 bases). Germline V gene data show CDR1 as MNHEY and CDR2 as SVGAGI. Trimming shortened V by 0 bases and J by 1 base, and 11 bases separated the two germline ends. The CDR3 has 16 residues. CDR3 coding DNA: TGTGCCAGCAGTTACTCGCCAGGGTTCGGCACAGATACGCAGTATTTT. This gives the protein CASSYSPGFGTDTQYF.

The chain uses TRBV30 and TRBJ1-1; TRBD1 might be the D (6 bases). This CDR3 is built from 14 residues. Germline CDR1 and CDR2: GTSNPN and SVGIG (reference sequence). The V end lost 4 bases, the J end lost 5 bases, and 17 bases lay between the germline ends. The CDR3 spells CAWTLQGRGTEAFF. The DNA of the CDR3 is TGTGCCTGGACTCTACAGGGAAGGGGGACTGAAGCTTTCTTT. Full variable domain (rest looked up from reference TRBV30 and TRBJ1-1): SQTIHQWPATLVQPVGSPLSLECTVEGTSNPNLYWYRQAAGRGLQLLFYSVGIGQISSEVPQNLSASRPQDRQFILSSKKLLLSDSGFYLCAWTLQGRGTEAFFGQGTRLTVV.

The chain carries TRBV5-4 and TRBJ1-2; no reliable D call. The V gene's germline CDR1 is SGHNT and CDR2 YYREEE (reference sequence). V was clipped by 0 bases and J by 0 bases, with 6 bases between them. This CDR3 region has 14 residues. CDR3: CASSLAPANYGYTF. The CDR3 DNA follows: TGTGCCAGCAGCTTGGCCCCAGCTAACTATGGCTACACCTTC. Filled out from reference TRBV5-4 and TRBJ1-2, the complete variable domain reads ETGVTQSPTHLIKTRGQQVTLRCSSQSGHNTVSWYQQALGQGPQFIFQYYREEENGRGNFPPRFSGLQFPNYSSELNVNALELDDSALYLCASSLAPANYGYTFGSGTRLTVV.

The CDR3 sequence is CASSFRYGYTF. As DNA, the CDR3 is TGTGCCAGCAGTTTTCGCTATGGCTACACCTTC. V usage is TRBV12-3 or TRBV12-4 and J usage is TRBJ1-2; D is unresolved. The length of the CDR3 is 11 residues. Trimming took 3 bases from V and 4 from J, leaving 3 bases between them.

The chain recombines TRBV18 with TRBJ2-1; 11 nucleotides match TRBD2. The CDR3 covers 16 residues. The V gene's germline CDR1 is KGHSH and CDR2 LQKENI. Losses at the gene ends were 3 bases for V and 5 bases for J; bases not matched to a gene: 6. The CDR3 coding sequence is TGTGCCAGCTCACCGAGTCTAGCGGGAGGTCACAATGAGCAGTTCTTC. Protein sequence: CASSPSLAGGHNEQFF.

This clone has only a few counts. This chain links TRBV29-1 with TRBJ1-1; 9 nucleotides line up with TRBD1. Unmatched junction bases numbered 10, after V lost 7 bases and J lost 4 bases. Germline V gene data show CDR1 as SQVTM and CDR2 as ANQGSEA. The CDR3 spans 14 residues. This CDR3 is CSANSQGAGTEAFF. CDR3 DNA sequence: TGCAGCGCTAACTCACAGGGGGCGGGCACTGAAGCTTTCTTT.

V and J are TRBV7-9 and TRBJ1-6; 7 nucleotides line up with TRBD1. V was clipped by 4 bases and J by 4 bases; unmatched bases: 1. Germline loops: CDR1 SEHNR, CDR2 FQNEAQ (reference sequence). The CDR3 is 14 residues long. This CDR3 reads CASSSGQYNSPLHF. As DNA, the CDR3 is TGTGCCAGCAGCTCGGGACAGTATAATTCACCCCTCCACTTT.

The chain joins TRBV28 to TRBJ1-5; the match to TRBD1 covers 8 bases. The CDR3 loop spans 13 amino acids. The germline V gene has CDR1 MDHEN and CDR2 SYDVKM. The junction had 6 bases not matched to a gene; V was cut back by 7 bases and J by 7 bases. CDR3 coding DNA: TGTGCCAGCAAGCCGCAGGGGGCGCAGCCCCAGCATTTT. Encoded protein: CASKPQGAQPQHF. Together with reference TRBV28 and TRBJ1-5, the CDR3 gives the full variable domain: DVKVTQSSRYLVKRTGEKVFLECVQDMDHENMFWYRQDPGLGLRLIYFSYDVKMKEKGDIPEGYSVSREKKERFSLILESASTNQTSMYLCASKPQGAQPQHFGDGTRLSIL.

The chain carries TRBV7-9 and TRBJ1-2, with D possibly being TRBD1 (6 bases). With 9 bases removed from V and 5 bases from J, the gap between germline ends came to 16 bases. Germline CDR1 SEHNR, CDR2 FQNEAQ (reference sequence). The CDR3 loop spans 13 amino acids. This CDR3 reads CASQAGGAYGYTF. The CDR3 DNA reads TGTGCCAGTCAGGCGGGGGGCGCGTATGGCTACACCTTC.

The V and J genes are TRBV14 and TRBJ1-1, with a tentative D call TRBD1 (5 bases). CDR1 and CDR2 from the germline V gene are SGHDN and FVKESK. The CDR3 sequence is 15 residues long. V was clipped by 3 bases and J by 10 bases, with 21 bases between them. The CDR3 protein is CASSQGTGEHWGAFF. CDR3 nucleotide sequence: TGTGCCAGCAGCCAGGGCACAGGCGAACACTGGGGAGCTTTCTTT.

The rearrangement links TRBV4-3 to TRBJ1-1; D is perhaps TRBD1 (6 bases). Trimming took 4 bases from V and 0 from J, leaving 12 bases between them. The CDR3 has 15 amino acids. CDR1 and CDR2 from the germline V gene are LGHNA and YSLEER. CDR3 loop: CASSRDTGMNTEAFF. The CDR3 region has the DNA TGCGCCAGCAGCCGGGACACGGGGATGAACACTGAAGCTTTCTTT.

The CDR3 here is CASSPRRGGGEQFF. CDR3 in DNA: TGTGCCAGCAGCCCAAGGAGAGGGGGCGGTGAGCAGTTCTTC. The chain has TRBV6-6 and TRBJ2-1; 7 positions agree with TRBD1. The germline V gene encodes CDR1 MNHNY and CDR2 SVGAGI (reference sequence). CDR3 length: 14 residues. V was pared by 6 bases and J by 9 bases, with 11 bases of the junction left unmatched.

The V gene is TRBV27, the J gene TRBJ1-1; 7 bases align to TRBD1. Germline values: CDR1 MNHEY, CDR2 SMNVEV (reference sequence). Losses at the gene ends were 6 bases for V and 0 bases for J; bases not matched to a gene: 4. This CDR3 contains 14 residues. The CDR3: CASRYRGMNTEAFF. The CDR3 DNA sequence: TGTGCCAGCAGGTACAGGGGTATGAACACTGAAGCTTTCTTT.

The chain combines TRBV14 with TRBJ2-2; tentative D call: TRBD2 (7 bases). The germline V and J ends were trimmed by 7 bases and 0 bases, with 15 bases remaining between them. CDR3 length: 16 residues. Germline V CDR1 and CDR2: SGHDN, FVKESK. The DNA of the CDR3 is TGTGCCAGCACCACGGGGGGCGGGACGAACACCGGGGAGCTGTTTTTT. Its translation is CASTTGGGTNTGELFF.

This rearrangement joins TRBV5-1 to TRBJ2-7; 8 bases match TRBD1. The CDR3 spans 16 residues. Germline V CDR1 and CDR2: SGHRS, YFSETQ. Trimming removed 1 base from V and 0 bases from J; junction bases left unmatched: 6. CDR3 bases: TGCGCCAGCAGCTTGCCGGGACAGGACTACTCCTACGAGCAGTACTTC. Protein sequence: CASSLPGQDYSYEQYF.